This T cell receptor beta chain is from a study of blood T cell repertoires in COVID-19. Study-wide background: The United States, Italy and Spain were the sources of the acute and convalescent COVID-19 samples.

Two negative PCRs, clearance, or symptom resolution had been documented for recovered Cohort 3 donors. Method: immunoSEQ multiplex PCR; TCRdb's copy keeps in-frame clones and lacks some. The sample gives under 300,000 clones, approximately 90% of which show up once; 2.4% is in the top ten. The CDR3 loop spans 13 amino acids. The V gene lost 4 bases and the J gene lost 11 bases, with 17 bases spanning the gap. Looked up from germline, CDR1 is LGHDT and CDR2 is YNNKEL (reference sequence). Material for sequencing was PBMCs or T cells enriched from blood (not recorded which). The rearrangement uses TRBV3-1 (or the pseudogene TRBV3-2) and TRBJ1-1, with D possibly matching TRBD1 (6 bases). This clonotype originated in a woman aged 18 to 35 who had recovered from COVID-19. The CDR3, as DNA: TGTGCCAGCAGCCGACTCAGGGACCAGGGGGCTTTCTTT. Residues: CASSRLRDQGAFF.